Below are 7 T cell receptor beta chains sequenced from a single sample in a study of shared clonotypes between healthy human individuals (dated by TCRdb to the early 2020s). Library preparation was by the immunoSEQ multiplex PCR assay. TCRdb re-hosts the immuneACCESS table, in-frame sequences only. Its copies lack some clones; in the studies checked, an unresolved V gene accounts for under half of them, and the cause for the rest is not known. The sample table contains about 2.4 million clones; only one count was recorded for approximately 94% of them. In total, the top ten clones hold more than 0.35% of the sample. Sequences were obtained from naive CD4+ T cells from PBMCs. The meaning of the sample's cell subset or site label: CD45RA+ positively selected. Receptors originate from a man younger than 35 in good health. Some clones in this sample may be carry-over from other donors' samples.

The V call is TRBV6-6, the J call TRBJ2-1, with 8 bases aligning to TRBD1. This CDR3 has 16 residues. With V trimmed by 4 bases and J by 0 bases, 5 bases remained unmatched. The germline gives CDR1 MNHNY, CDR2 SVGAGI (reference sequence). CDR3 loop: CASSSKQGGSYNEQFF. DNA for the CDR3: TGTGCCAGCAGTTCCAAACAGGGGGGCTCCTACAATGAGCAGTTCTTC.

Details on this clone: Other DNA sequences within the sample encode an identical CDR3. The rearrangement joins TRBV5-1 to TRBJ2-1, with D possibly matching TRBD2 (5 bases). There are 16 residues in the CDR3. Germline lookup yields CDR1 SGHRS and CDR2 YFSETQ. With 2 bases removed from V and 4 bases from J, the gap between germline ends came to 16 bases. DNA for the CDR3: TGCGCCAGCAGCTTAACCGTTGCGGGCCCTTACAATGAGCAGTTCTTC. Translating gives CASSLTVAGPYNEQFF.

The chain is built from TRBV7-8 and TRBJ2-5; TRBD1 might be the D (5 bases). Germline CDR1 and CDR2: SGHVS and FQNEAQ. The length of the CDR3 is 18 residues. V was shortened by 2 bases and J by 1 base, with 20 bases between the two germline ends. CDR3 sequence: CASSLRSFQGVLQETQYF. The CDR3 nucleotides are TGTGCCAGCAGCTTACGGAGTTTTCAGGGTGTACTCCAAGAGACCCAGTACTTC.

The chain employs TRBV9 and TRBJ2-2; 14 nucleotides line up with TRBD2. Germline V gives CDR1 SGDLS, CDR2 YYNGEE. Trimming at V came to 0 bases and at J to 1 base, leaving 2 bases not matched to a gene. This CDR3 has 18 residues. In DNA form, the CDR3 reads TGTGCCAGCAGCGTAGGACTAGCGGGAGGGAAGAACACCGGGGAGCTGTTTTTT. It is translated as CASSVGLAGGKNTGELFF.

The chain is built from TRBV29-1 and TRBJ2-1, with 9 bases identical to TRBD1. The CDR3 runs to 14 residues. V gave up 4 bases and J gave up 4 bases; unmatched junction bases: 5. CDR1 and CDR2 (germline): SQVTM, ANQGSEA. The CDR3 sequence is CSVVPGQGYNEQFF. CDR3 bases: TGCAGCGTTGTCCCGGGACAGGGTTACAATGAGCAGTTCTTC.

This chain links TRBV27 with TRBJ2-1; 7 bases match TRBD1. The CDR3 covers 15 residues. Germline CDR1 MNHEY, CDR2 SMNVEV (reference sequence). With V trimmed by 5 bases and J by 14 bases, 18 bases remained unmatched. This CDR3 is CASSLGQRGPMREFF. In DNA form, the CDR3 reads TGTGCCAGCAGTCTGGGACAGCGCGGTCCAATGCGGGAGTTCTTC.

This clone was seen only once. The V and J genes are TRBV25-1 and TRBJ1-1, with 7 bases that match TRBD1. This CDR3 contains 14 residues. Germline V gives CDR1 MGHDK, CDR2 SYGVNS. Trimming cost V 6 bases and J 4 bases; bases outside gene matches: 8. CDR3 loop: CASRGTVFVTEAFF. CDR3 coding DNA: TGTGCCAGCAGGGGGACAGTCTTTGTCACTGAAGCTTTCTTT.